These 25 T cell receptor beta chains share one sample of origin, sequenced in a study of shared T cell receptors in the human thymus. Measured with immunoSEQ multiplex PCR; TCRdb has only the in-frame clones, and not every one. The data show a few hundred thousand clones, with approximately 95% seen just once and roughly 0.02% held by the top ten. The sequenced sample was thymocytes. The receptors come from a human donor.

J is TRBJ2-4 and V is TRBV4-3; 11 bases align to TRBD2. Unmatched junction bases numbered 13, after V lost 6 bases and J lost 0 bases. The CDR3 spans 19 residues. CDR1 is LGHNA, CDR2 YSLEER, per germline. This CDR3 is CASRVPGTSGRLAKNIQYF. Written as DNA, the CDR3 is TGCGCCAGCAGGGTCCCCGGGACTAGCGGCCGGCTAGCCAAAAACATTCAGTACTTC.

The rearrangement links TRBV5-4 to TRBJ2-3; no definite D call. Germline V gene sequence: CDR1 SGHNT, CDR2 YYREEE (reference sequence). Between the trimmed V and J ends, which lost 1 base and 0 bases, there was a span of 3 bases. The CDR3 spans 13 residues. The DNA of the CDR3 is TGTGCCAGCAGCTTGCGTAGCACAGATACGCAGTATTTT. This translates into CASSLRSTDTQYF.

This clone occurred once. The chain has TRBV12-1 and TRBJ2-7; the table names TRBD1, a call not compared with the DNA. TRBV12-1 is marked as a pseudogene. The CDR3 has 16 amino acids. The CDR3 is CASSFGANGSSYEQYF. Written as DNA, the CDR3 is TGTGCCAGCAGCTTTGGGGCCAATGGCAGCTCCTACGAGCAGTACTTC.

The chain links TRBV11-2 to TRBJ1-5; weak D call: TRBD1 (6 bases). The CDR3 runs to 16 residues. V lost 0 bases to trimming and J lost 4 bases, with 13 bases between them. Germline V gives CDR1 SGHAT, CDR2 FQNNGV. CDR3 sequence reads: CASSLEPAGENQPQHF. The CDR3 DNA reads TGTGCCAGCAGCTTAGAGCCCGCAGGGGAAAATCAGCCCCAGCATTTT.

The rearrangement joins TRBV19 to TRBJ2-3, with 10 nucleotides matching TRBD2. CDR1 is LNHDA, CDR2 SQIVND, per germline (reference sequence). The CDR3 consists of 17 residues. V shed 4 bases, J shed 3 bases, and the junction held 10 bases outside the gene matches. This CDR3 reads CASSTTSGPRVTDTQYF. CDR3 DNA sequence: TGTGCCAGTAGTACGACTAGCGGGCCAAGGGTGACAGATACGCAGTATTTT.

V and J are TRBV5-4 and TRBJ2-2, with D hard to call. The CDR3 sequence is 13 residues long. The V end lost 4 bases, the J end lost 6 bases, and 10 bases lay between the germline ends. Germline assignment: CDR1 SGHNT and CDR2 YYREEE (reference sequence). The CDR3 sequence: CASSPMGSGELFF. Here the CDR3 DNA reads TGTGCCAGCAGCCCTATGGGGTCCGGGGAGCTGTTTTTT.

The CDR3 spells CASSFPGAPEAFF. CDR3 bases: TGTGCCAGCAGCTTTCCAGGGGCCCCTGAAGCTTTCTTT. The chain combines TRBV5-8 with TRBJ1-1; tentatively, D is TRBD1 (6 bases). Per the germline V gene, CDR1 is SGHTS and CDR2 is YDEGEE. There are 13 residues in the CDR3. The V end was cut by 2 bases, the J end by 6 bases, with 11 bases between.

This rearrangement joins TRBV11-2 to TRBJ2-7; TRBD1 matches at 11 bases. CDR3 size: 15 residues. J was trimmed by 6 bases and V by 5 bases; bases with no gene match: 9. From germline, CDR1 is SGHAT and CDR2 FQNNGV. The CDR3 spells CASSVLWTGGCEQYF. Here the CDR3 DNA reads TGTGCCAGCAGCGTTCTATGGACAGGGGGCTGCGAGCAGTACTTC.

This chain uses TRBV5-8 with TRBJ2-3; TRBD1 might be the D (5 bases). Trimming cost V 2 bases and J 1 base, with 11 bases left between them. Germline V gene sequence: CDR1 SGHTS, CDR2 YDEGEE. This CDR3 has 15 residues. CDR3 residues: CASSFRGTRTDTQYF. Here the CDR3 DNA reads TGTGCCAGCAGCTTTAGGGGCACCCGCACAGATACGCAGTATTTT.

The CDR3: CASSLGTGQETQYF. CDR3 DNA sequence: TGTGCCAGCAGCCTTGGGACAGGGCAAGAGACCCAGTACTTC. This chain uses TRBV5-6 with TRBJ2-5, with TRBD1 identical over 9 bases. The CDR3 length is 14 residues. The germline CDR1 and CDR2 sequences are SGHDT and YYEEEE. V lost 4 bases, J lost 2 bases, and 3 bases stayed unmatched.

The rearrangement uses TRBV5-1 and TRBJ2-3, with D possibly TRBD2 on 7 matching bases. CDR3 length: 19 amino acids. Trimming shortened V by 0 bases and J by 3 bases, and 23 bases separated the two germline ends. Germline CDR1 is SGHRS and CDR2 is YFSETQ. The CDR3 is CASSLAQGRLADATDTQYF. As DNA, the CDR3 is TGCGCCAGCAGCTTGGCCCAGGGGAGGCTAGCGGATGCTACAGATACGCAGTATTTT. The full variable domain, rest sourced from reference TRBV5-1 and TRBJ2-3, is KAGVTQTPRYLIKTRGQQVTLSCSPISGHRSVSWYQQTPGQGLQFLFEYFSETQRNKGNFPGRFSGRQFSNSRSEMNVSTLELGDSALYLCASSLAQGRLADATDTQYFGPGTRLTVL.

The rearrangement joins TRBV5-1 to TRBJ2-1, with 7 bases that match TRBD1. CDR3 length: 19 amino acids. CDR1 is SGHRS, CDR2 YFSETQ, per germline. The V and J ends lost 1 base and 2 bases, in that order; junction bases with no gene match: 15. This chain's CDR3 is CASSLLATGTSAAYNEQFF. CDR3 sequence (DNA): TGCGCCAGCAGCTTGCTTGCGACAGGGACCTCTGCTGCCTACAATGAGCAGTTCTTC.

The genes are TRBV19 and TRBJ2-5; D perhaps matches TRBD2 (6 bases). Germline lookup yields CDR1 LNHDA and CDR2 SQIVND (reference sequence). V dropped 1 base and J dropped 4 bases, with 13 bases sitting between them. CDR3 length equals 15 residues. The CDR3 sequence is CASSIVPGRRETQYF. In DNA, the CDR3 is TGTGCCAGTAGTATAGTCCCAGGGAGGAGAGAGACCCAGTACTTC.

The chain carries TRBV14 and TRBJ2-1, with 10 bases lining up with TRBD1. The V segment lost 0 bases and the J segment 5 bases; nucleotides outside the gene matches: 7. This CDR3 has 17 amino acids. Germline CDR1 reads SGHDN; CDR2 reads FVKESK. In nucleotides, the CDR3 is TGTGCCAGCAGCCAAGATCGCTGGGGACAGGGGAACAATGAGCAGTTCTTC. It yields the protein CASSQDRWGQGNNEQFF.

This clone turned up a few times. The chain joins TRBV7-9 to TRBJ1-2, with 7 bases that match TRBD1. Germline V CDR1 and CDR2: SEHNR, FQNEAQ (reference sequence). V lost 4 bases and J lost 4; bases outside the gene matches: 6. This CDR3 is 14 amino acids long. CDR3 coding DNA: TGTGCCAGCAGCTCCATACAGGGGTCCTATGGCTACACCTTC. Its protein is CASSSIQGSYGYTF.

The rearrangement links TRBV28 to TRBJ2-1; 11 bases are shared with TRBD1. Germline V gene data show CDR1 as MDHEN and CDR2 as SYDVKM. There are 16 residues in the CDR3. V shed 2 bases, J shed 7 bases, and the junction held 7 bases outside the gene matches. The CDR3 nucleotides read TGTGCCAGCAGTTTAAGTGGCGGACAGGGGGCGAATGAGCAGTTCTTC. Amino acid sequence: CASSLSGGQGANEQFF.

V and J are TRBV7-2 and TRBJ2-3, with 8 bases fitting TRBD2. The CDR3 length is 16 residues. Germline assignment: CDR1 SGHTA and CDR2 FQGNSA. The V segment lost 5 bases and the J segment 4 bases; nucleotides outside the gene matches: 11. This chain's CDR3 is CASSPPDAGGPDTQYF. CDR3 DNA sequence: TGTGCCAGCAGCCCACCGGACGCGGGAGGCCCAGATACGCAGTATTTT.

The chain carries TRBV4-1 and TRBJ2-7; 12 bases map to TRBD2. Germline values: CDR1 MGHRA, CDR2 YSYEKL. Losses at the gene ends were 0 bases for V and 2 bases for J; bases not matched to a gene: 14. This CDR3 region has 20 residues. CDR3 in DNA: TGCGCCAGCAGCCAAGAAGGCGGGGGACTAGCGGGTCTGCTTCCCTACGAGCAGTACTTC. Translating gives CASSQEGGGLAGLLPYEQYF.

V gene TRBV6-5 combines with J gene TRBJ1-1; D uncertain. CDR1 MNHEY and CDR2 SVGAGI come from the germline V gene. This CDR3 has 13 amino acids. With 6 bases removed from V and 4 bases from J, the gap between germline ends came to 12 bases. The CDR3, as DNA: TGTGCCAGCAGCCCGACCACGGGCACTGAAGCTTTCTTT. Amino acid sequence: CASSPTTGTEAFF.

The rearrangement uses TRBV11-3 and TRBJ2-7, with D unresolved. CDR1 is SGHNT and CDR2 is YENEEA in the germline V gene. V shed 5 bases and J shed 2 bases, with 1 base lying between them. The CDR3 is made up of 10 amino acids. The CDR3 region is CASSPYEQYF. The CDR3 DNA follows: TGTGCCAGCAGCCCCTACGAGCAGTACTTC.

The chain links TRBV27 to TRBJ2-1; 15 bases fit TRBD2. The ends lost 3 bases at V and 9 bases at J; junction bases unmatched: 6. Germline CDR1 reads MNHEY; CDR2 reads SMNVEV (reference sequence). This CDR3 comprises 16 residues. The CDR3 spells CASSLEGLAGGGEQFF. In nucleotides, the CDR3 is TGTGCCAGCAGTTTGGAGGGACTAGCGGGAGGAGGTGAGCAGTTCTTC.

The chain joins TRBV9 to TRBJ2-7, with D uncertain. Trimming pared 0 bases from V and 2 bases from J, leaving 15 bases between. The germline V gene has CDR1 SGDLS and CDR2 YYNGEE. The length of the CDR3 is 16 residues. CDR3 in amino acids: CASSVDPQGRTYEQYF. As DNA, the CDR3 is TGTGCCAGCAGCGTAGACCCCCAAGGAAGGACCTACGAGCAGTACTTC.

To note about this clone: Because the CDR3's place on the DNA is in doubt, the DNA is left out and the CDR3 is given as listed by TCRdb. The V call is TRBV28, the J call TRBJ2-7; the table calls TRBD1, which could not be checked here. The CDR3 spans 15 amino acids, including both terminal residues. CDR1 is MDHEN and CDR2 is SYDVKM in the germline V gene. The CDR3 spells CASSFLAGGVYEQYF.

The chain recombines TRBV6-1 with TRBJ2-7; TRBD2 aligns across 7 bases. V dropped 9 bases and J dropped 3; count of bases not matched to a gene: 11. Germline CDR1 is MNHNS and CDR2 is SASEGT. The CDR3 is 14 amino acids. The CDR3: CASSLRTRGYEQYF. CDR3 in DNA: TGTGCCAGTTCACTCCGGACTAGGGGCTACGAGCAGTACTTC.

This clone was seen once. The rearrangement links TRBV27 to TRBJ2-5; 9 positions match TRBD1. There are 15 residues in the CDR3. The V and J ends lost 5 bases and 0 bases, in that order; junction bases with no gene match: 4. CDR1 is MNHEY and CDR2 is SMNVEV in the germline V gene (reference sequence). The DNA for the CDR3 is TGTGCCAGCAGTAGGGACAGGGAATACCAAGAGACCCAGTACTTC. It is translated as CASSRDREYQETQYF.